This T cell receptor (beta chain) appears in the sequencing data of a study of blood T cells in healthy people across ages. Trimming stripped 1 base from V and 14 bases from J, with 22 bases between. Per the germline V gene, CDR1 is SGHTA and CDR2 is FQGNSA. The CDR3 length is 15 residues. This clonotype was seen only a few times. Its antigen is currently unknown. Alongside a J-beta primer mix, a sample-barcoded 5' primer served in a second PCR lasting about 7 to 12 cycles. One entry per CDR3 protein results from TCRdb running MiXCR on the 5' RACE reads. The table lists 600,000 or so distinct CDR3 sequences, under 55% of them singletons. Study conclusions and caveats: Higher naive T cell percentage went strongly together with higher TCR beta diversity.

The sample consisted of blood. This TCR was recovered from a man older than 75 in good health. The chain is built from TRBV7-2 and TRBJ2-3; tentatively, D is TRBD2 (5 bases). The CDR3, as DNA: TGTGCCAGCAGCTTAGGGGCTAGCTTGGCACCGTTTTTGTATTTT. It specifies CASSLGASLAPFLYF.